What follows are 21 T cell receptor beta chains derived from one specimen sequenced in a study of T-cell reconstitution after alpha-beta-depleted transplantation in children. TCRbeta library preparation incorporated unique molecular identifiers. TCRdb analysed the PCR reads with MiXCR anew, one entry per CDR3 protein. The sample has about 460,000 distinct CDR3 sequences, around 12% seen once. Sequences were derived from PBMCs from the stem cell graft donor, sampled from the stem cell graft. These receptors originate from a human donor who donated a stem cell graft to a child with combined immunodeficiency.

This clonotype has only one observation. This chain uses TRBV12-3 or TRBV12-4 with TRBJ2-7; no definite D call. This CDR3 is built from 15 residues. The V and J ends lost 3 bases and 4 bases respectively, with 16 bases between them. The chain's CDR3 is CASSLSFDPVYEQYF. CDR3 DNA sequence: TGTGCCAGCAGTTTGAGTTTCGACCCGGTGTACGAGCAGTACTTC.

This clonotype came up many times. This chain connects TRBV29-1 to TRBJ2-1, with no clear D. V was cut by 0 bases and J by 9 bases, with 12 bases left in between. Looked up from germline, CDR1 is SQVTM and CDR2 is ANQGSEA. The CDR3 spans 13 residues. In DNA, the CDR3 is TGCAGCGTTGAAGAAGCCCCAGGCACTGAGCAGTTCTTC. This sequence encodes CSVEEAPGTEQFF.

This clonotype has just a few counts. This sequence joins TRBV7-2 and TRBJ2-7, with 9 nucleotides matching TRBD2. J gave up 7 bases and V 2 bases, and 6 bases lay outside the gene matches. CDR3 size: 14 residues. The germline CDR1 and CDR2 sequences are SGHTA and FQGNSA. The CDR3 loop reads CASSLQLAGREQYF. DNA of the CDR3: TGTGCCAGCAGCTTACAACTAGCGGGTAGGGAGCAGTACTTC.

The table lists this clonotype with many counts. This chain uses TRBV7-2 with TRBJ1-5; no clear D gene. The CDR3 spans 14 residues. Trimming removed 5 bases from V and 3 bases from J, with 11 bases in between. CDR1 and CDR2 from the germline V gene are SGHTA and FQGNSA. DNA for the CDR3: TGTGCCAGCAGCCCAGCGAACATCAATCAGCCCCAGCATTTT. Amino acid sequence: CASSPANINQPQHF. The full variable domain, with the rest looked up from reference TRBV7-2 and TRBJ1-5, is GAGVSQSPSNKVTEKGKDVELRCDPISGHTALYWYRQSLGQGLEFLIYFQGNSAPDKSGLPSDRFSAERTGGSVSTLTIQRTQQEDSAVYLCASSPANINQPQHFGDGTRLSIL.

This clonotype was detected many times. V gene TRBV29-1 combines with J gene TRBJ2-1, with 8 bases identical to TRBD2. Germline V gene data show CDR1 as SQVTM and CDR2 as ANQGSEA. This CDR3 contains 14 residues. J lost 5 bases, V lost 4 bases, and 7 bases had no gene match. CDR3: CSVVSSGAHNEQFF. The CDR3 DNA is TGCAGCGTTGTAAGTAGCGGGGCGCACAATGAGCAGTTCTTC.

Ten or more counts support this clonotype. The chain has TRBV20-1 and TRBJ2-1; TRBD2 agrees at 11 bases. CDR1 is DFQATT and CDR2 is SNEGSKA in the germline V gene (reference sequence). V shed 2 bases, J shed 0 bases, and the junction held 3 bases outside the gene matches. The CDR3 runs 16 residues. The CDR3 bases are TGCAGTGCTAGAACTAGCGGGAGCCGCTCCTACAATGAGCAGTTCTTC. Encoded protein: CSARTSGSRSYNEQFF.

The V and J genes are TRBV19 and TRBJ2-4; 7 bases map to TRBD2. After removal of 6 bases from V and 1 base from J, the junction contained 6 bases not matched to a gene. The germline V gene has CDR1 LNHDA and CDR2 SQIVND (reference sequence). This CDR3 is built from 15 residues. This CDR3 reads CASSWGGGAKNIQYF. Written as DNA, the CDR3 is TGTGCCAGTAGCTGGGGGGGAGGGGCCAAAAACATTCAGTACTTC.

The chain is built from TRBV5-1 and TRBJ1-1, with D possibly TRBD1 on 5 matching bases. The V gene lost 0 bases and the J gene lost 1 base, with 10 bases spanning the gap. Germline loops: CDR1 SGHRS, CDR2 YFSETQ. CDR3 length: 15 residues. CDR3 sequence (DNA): TGCGCCAGCAGCTTGGCCCAGGGAAGGAACACTGAAGCTTTCTTT. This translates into CASSLAQGRNTEAFF.

CDR3 sequence reads: CASSLQGNSYNEQFF. CDR3 sequence (DNA): TGTGCCAGCTCACTCCAGGGTAACTCCTACAATGAGCAGTTCTTC. The chain joins TRBV18 to TRBJ2-1; D may be TRBD1 (5 bases). This CDR3 region has 15 residues. Trimming shortened V by 4 bases and J by 0 bases, and 10 bases separated the two germline ends. The germline gives CDR1 KGHSH, CDR2 LQKENI.

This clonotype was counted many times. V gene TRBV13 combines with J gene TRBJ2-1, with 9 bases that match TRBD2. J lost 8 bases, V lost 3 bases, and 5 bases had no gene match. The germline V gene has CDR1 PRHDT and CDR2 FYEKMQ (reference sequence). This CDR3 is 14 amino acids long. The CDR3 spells CASSFYGGRDEQFF. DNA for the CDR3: TGTGCCAGCAGCTTCTATGGCGGGAGGGATGAGCAGTTCTTC.

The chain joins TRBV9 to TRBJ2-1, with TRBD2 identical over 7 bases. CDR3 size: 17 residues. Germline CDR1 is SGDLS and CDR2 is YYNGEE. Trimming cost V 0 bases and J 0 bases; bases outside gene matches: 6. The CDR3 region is CASSVAGGRDSYNEQFF. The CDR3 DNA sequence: TGTGCCAGCAGCGTAGCCGGTGGGAGGGACTCCTACAATGAGCAGTTCTTC.

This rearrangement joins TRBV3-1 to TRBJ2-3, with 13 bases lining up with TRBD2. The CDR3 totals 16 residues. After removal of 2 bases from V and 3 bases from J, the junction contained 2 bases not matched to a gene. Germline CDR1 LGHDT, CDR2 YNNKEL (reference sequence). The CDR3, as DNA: TGTGCCAGCAGCCAAACTAGCGGGGGGGTTACAGATACGCAGTATTTT. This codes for CASSQTSGGVTDTQYF.

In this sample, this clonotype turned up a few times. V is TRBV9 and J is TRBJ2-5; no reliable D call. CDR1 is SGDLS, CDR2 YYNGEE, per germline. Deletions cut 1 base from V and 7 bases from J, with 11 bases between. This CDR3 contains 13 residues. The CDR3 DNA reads TGTGCCAGCAGCGTACAGGATATGGGGACCCAGTACTTC. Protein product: CASSVQDMGTQYF.

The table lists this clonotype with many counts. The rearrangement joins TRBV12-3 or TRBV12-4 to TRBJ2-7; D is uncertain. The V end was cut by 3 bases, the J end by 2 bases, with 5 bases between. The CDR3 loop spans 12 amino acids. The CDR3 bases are TGTGCCAGCAGTTTCGGAGCCTACGAGCAGTACTTC. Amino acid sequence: CASSFGAYEQYF.

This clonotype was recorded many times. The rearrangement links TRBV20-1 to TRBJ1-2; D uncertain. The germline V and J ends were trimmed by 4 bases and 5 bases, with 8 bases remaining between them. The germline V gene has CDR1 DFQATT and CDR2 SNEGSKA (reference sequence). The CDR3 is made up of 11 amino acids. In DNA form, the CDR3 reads TGCAGTGCTATGGACGTTTATGGCTACACCTTC. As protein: CSAMDVYGYTF.

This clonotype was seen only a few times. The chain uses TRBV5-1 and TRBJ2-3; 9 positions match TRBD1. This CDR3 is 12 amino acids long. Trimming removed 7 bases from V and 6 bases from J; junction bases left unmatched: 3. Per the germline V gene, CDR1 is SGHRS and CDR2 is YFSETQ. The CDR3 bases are TGCGCCAGCCGGACAGGGGTGGATACGCAGTATTTT. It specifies CASRTGVDTQYF.

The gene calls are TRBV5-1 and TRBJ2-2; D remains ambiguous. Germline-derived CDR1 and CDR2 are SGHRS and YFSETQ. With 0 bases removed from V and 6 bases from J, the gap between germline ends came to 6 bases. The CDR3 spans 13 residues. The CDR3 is CASSLVDPGELFF. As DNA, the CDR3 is TGCGCCAGCAGCTTGGTCGACCCCGGGGAGCTGTTTTTT. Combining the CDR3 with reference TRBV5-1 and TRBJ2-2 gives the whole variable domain KAGVTQTPRYLIKTRGQQVTLSCSPISGHRSVSWYQQTPGQGLQFLFEYFSETQRNKGNFPGRFSGRQFSNSRSEMNVSTLELGDSALYLCASSLVDPGELFFGEGSRLTVL.

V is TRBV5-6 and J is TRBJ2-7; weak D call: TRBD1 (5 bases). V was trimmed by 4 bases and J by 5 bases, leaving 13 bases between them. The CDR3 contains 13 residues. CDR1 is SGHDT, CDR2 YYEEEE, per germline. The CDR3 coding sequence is TGTGCCAGCAGCCTCACTGCAGGGAACGAGCAGTACTTC. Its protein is CASSLTAGNEQYF.

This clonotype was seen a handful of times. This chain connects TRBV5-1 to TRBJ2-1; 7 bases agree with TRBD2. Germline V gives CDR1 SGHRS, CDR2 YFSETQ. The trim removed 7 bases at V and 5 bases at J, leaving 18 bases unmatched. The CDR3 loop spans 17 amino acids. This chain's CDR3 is CASGLGRAISSDNEQFF. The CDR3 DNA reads TGCGCCAGCGGACTAGGCAGGGCCATAAGTTCAGACAATGAGCAGTTCTTC.

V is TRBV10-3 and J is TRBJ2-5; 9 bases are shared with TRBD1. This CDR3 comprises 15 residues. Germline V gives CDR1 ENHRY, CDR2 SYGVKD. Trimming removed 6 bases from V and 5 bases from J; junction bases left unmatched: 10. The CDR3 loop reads CAISETAGTGETQYF. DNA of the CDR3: TGTGCCATCAGCGAGACGGCCGGGACAGGGGAGACCCAGTACTTC.

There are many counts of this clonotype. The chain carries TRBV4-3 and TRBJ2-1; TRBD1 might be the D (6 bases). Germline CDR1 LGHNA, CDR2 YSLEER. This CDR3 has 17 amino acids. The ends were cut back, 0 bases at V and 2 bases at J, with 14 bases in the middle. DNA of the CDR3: TGCGCCAGCAGCCAAGAGTCCAGGGGTTTGACCTACAATGAGCAGTTCTTC. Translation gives CASSQESRGLTYNEQFF.